Presented here are 6 T cell receptor beta chains from one specimen sequenced in a study of low-dose radiotherapy and immunotherapy resistance in tumors. The time point denotes: before trial treatment. Primers targeting TRAV and TRBV primed first-strand cDNA, covering alpha and beta chains. For amplifying TCRs, the PCR ran for 15 to 20 cycles with Phusion, which was used together with a constant-region primer and the adapter on the V primers. TCRdb processed the reads anew with MiXCR; each CDR3 protein has one entry. The repertoire includes approximately 90,000 distinct CDR3 sequences, more than 7.5% of them detected once, and under 1.1% sits in the top ten. The sample here was PBMCs, taken before treatment. The receptors originated from a male donor with prostate cancer.

The table lists this clonotype with a few counts. This sequence joins TRBV4-3 and TRBJ1-1; 8 bases line up with TRBD1. V dropped 4 bases and J dropped 6; count of bases not matched to a gene: 10. CDR1 is LGHNA and CDR2 is YSLEER in the germline V gene. The CDR3 totals 15 residues. The CDR3 reads CASSPSGGATAEAFF. The DNA of the CDR3 is TGCGCCAGCAGCCCCTCAGGGGGCGCGACGGCTGAAGCTTTCTTT.

This clonotype was counted ten times or more. The chain is built from TRBV12-3 or TRBV12-4 and TRBJ2-7; possibly TRBD1 or TRBD2 for D (6 bases each). With 6 bases removed from V and 3 bases from J, the gap between germline ends came to 18 bases. The CDR3 extends over 15 amino acids. The CDR3 coding sequence is TGTGCCAGCAGCTCGCGGGACAAGGACTTCTACGAGCAGTACTTC. This translates into CASSSRDKDFYEQYF.

This clonotype was counted many times. The genes are TRBV5-1 and TRBJ1-6; D gene uncertain. Germline CDR1 is SGHRS and CDR2 is YFSETQ. With 2 bases removed from V and 10 bases from J, the gap between germline ends came to 19 bases. The CDR3 runs 16 residues. CDR3 in DNA: TGCGCCAGCAGCTTTAGCGGGGTCTCTCAAGACTCACCCCTCCACTTT. It specifies CASSFSGVSQDSPLHF.

Ten or more counts support this clonotype. This chain connects TRBV11-2 to TRBJ2-6; maybe TRBD2 (6 bases). Germline values: CDR1 SGHAT, CDR2 FQNNGV. The CDR3 length is 17 residues. The V end lost 2 bases, the J end lost 1 base, and 12 bases lay between the germline ends. CDR3 loop: CASSLNGGRSGANVLTF. CDR3 sequence (DNA): TGTGCCAGCAGCTTAAATGGGGGGAGGTCTGGGGCCAACGTCCTGACTTTC.

This clonotype was recorded many times. The chain combines TRBV5-1 with TRBJ1-5, with D possibly being TRBD1 (5 bases). The germline V gene has CDR1 SGHRS and CDR2 YFSETQ. There are 13 residues in the CDR3. V was shortened by 0 bases and J by 9 bases, with 10 bases between the two germline ends. CDR3 loop: CASSLGGDGPQHF. The CDR3 DNA is TGCGCCAGCAGCTTGGGCGGGGACGGGCCCCAGCATTTT. The full variable domain, rest sourced from reference TRBV5-1 and TRBJ1-5, is KAGVTQTPRYLIKTRGQQVTLSCSPISGHRSVSWYQQTPGQGLQFLFEYFSETQRNKGNFPGRFSGRQFSNSRSEMNVSTLELGDSALYLCASSLGGDGPQHFGDGTRLSIL.

V and J are TRBV6-2 or TRBV6-3 and TRBJ2-2; D is tentatively TRBD1 or TRBD2 (5 bases each). There are 16 residues in the CDR3. V shed 6 bases and J shed 0 bases, with 14 bases lying between them. The germline V gene encodes CDR1 MNHEY and CDR2 SVGEGT. In nucleotides, the CDR3 is TGTGCCAGCAGACGCACAGGAGCGGCGAACACCGGGGAGCTGTTTTTT. The encoded protein is CASRRTGAANTGELFF.